This TCR beta chain was sequenced for a study of blood T cell repertoires in COVID-19. About the study: Collection of acute and convalescent COVID-19 samples took place in the United States, Italy and Spain.

Per the authors' pipeline: It was from reference gene primer amplification that nucleated cell counts were estimated. Profiled with immunoSEQ multiplex PCR; TCRdb holds only in-frame clones, not every one. V and J calls and clone size are copied from that table; D and trimming were computed from the DNA. The sample has under 300,000 clones, 75% to 85% seen once. Germline V gene lookup returns CDR1 SGHVS and CDR2 FQNEAQ. V lost 5 bases, J lost 0 bases, and 8 bases stayed unmatched. CDR3 size: 19 residues. The chain has TRBV7-8 and TRBJ2-6; 12 bases fit TRBD1. The TCR comes from a woman aged 40 to 55 who had recovered from COVID-19. The sequencing sample was made of peripheral blood. CDR3 protein: CASSKGQGAPNSGANVLTF. CDR3 coding DNA: TGTGCCAGCAGCAAGGGACAGGGGGCCCCGAACTCTGGGGCCAACGTCCTGACTTTC. The variable domain in full, completed from reference TRBV7-8 and TRBJ2-6, reads GAGVSQSPRYKVAKRGQDVALRCDPISGHVSLFWYQQALGQGPEFLTYFQNEAQLDKSGLPSDRFFAERPEGSVSTLKIQRTQQEDSAVYLCASSKGQGAPNSGANVLTFGAGSRLTVL.